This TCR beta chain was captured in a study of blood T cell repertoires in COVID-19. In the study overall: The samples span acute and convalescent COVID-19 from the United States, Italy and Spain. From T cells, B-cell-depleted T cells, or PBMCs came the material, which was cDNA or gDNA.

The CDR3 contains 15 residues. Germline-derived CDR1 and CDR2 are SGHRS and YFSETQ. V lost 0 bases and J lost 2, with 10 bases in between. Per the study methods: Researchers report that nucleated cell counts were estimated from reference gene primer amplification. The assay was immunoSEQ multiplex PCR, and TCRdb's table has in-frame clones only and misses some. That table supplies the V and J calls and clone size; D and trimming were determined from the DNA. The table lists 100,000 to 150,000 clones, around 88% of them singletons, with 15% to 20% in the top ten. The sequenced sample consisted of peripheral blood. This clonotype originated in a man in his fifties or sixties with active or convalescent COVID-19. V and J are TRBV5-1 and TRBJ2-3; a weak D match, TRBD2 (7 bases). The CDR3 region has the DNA TGCGCCAGCAGCTTGGCCGGGGGGCTCACAGATACGCAGTATTTT. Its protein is CASSLAGGLTDTQYF.